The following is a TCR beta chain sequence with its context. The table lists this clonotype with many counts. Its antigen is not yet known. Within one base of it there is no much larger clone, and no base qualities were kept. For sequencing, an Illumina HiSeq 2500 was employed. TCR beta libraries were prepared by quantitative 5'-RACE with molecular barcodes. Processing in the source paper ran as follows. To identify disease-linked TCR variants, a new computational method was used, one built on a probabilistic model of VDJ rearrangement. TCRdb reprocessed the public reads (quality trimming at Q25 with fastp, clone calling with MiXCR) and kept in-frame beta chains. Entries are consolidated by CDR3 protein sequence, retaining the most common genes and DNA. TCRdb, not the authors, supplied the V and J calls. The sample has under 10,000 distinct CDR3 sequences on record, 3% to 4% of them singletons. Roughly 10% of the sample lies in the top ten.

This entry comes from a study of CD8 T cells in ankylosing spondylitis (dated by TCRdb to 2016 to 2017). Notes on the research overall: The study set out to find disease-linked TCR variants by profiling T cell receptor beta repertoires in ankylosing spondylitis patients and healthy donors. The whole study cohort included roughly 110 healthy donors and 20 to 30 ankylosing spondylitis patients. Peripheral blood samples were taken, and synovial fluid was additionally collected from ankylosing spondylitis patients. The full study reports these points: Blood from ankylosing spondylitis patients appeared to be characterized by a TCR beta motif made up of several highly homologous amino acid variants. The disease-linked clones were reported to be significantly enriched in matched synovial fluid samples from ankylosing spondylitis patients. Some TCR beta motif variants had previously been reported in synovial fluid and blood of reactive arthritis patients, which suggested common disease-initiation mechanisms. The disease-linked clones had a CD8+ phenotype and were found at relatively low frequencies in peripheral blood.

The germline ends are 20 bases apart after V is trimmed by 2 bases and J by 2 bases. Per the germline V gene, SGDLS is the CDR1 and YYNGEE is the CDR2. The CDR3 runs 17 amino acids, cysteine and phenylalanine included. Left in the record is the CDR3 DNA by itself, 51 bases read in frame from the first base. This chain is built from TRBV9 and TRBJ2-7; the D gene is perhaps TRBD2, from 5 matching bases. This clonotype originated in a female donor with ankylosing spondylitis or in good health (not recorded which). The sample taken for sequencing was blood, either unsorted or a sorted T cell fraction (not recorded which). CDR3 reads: CASSVRADTPTPYEQYF. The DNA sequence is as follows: TGTGCCAGCAGCGTTCGAGCGGATACTCCCACGCCCTACGAGCAGTACTTC. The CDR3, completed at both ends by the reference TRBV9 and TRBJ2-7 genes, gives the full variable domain DSGVTQTPKHLITATGQRVTLRCSPRSGDLSVYWYQQSLDQGLQFLIQYYNGEERAKGNILERFSAQQFPDLHSELNLSSLELGDSALYFCASSVRADTPTPYEQYFGPGTRLTVT.